This is a list of T cell receptor beta chains from one sample in a study of T cells in Graves' hyperthyroidism and ophthalmopathy. In TCRdb, the multiplex PCR reads were re-called with MiXCR into one record per CDR3 protein. Among under 700,000 distinct CDR3 sequences listed, just over 45% were seen once. Sequenced input: peripheral blood or thyroid tissue (not recorded which). The receptors shown here come from a woman aged 18 to 35 with Graves' hyperthyroidism. CDR3s include the opening cysteine and the closing phenylalanine or tryptophan. The D gene is left open where the match is weak. Not every row has a clone size; where given, it reads once, few, many or a size class.

>NA|TRBV15|NA|TRBJ1-5
TGTGCCACCAGCAGGGTCCGGGACCAGCCCCAGCATTTT
CATSRVRDQPQHF
>NA|TRBV25-1|NA|TRBJ1-5
TGTGCCAGCAGTGAATCTTCGGTCAATCAGCCCCAGCATTTT
CASSESSVNQPQHF
>many|TRBV12-3/TRBV12-4|NA|TRBJ2-5
TGTGCCAGCAGTTTACGTGGAGGGACAGAGACCCAGTACTTC
CASSLRGGTETQYF
>many|TRBV7-9|NA|TRBJ1-5
TGTGCCAGCGACGCAGGGGAAGGCAATCAGCCCCAGCATTTT
CASDAGEGNQPQHF
>many|TRBV2|NA|TRBJ1-1
TGTGCCAGCAGGGGAGGGGCGCACACTGAAGCTTTCTTT
CASRGGAHTEAFF
>few|TRBV7-2|NA|TRBJ2-5
TGTGCCAGCAGCATGGGAATCGCGGCCCAAGAGACCCAGTACTTC
CASSMGIAAQETQYF
>many|TRBV7-2|TRBD1|TRBJ2-2
TGTGCCAGCAGCTTCGTGGACAGGGAAGGGGAGCTGTTTTTT
CASSFVDREGELFF
>few|TRBV11-3|NA|TRBJ2-2
TGTGCCAGCAGCTTCGGAGGGCGAAGGGCCGGGGAGCTGTTTTTT
CASSFGGRRAGELFF
>many|TRBV7-8|NA|TRBJ2-6
TGTGCCAGCAGCTTAGCAGGCTTCTCTGGGGCCAACGTCCTGACTTTC
CASSLAGFSGANVLTF
>many|TRBV10-3|NA|TRBJ1-6
TGTGCCATCAGTACCGGGACGGACTATAATTCACCCCTCCACTTT
CAISTGTDYNSPLHF
>NA|TRBV29-1|NA|TRBJ1-2
TGCAGCGTTGGAGTTGGATGGGTAGGTGGCTACACCTTC
CSVGVGWVGGYTF
>NA|TRBV20-1|NA|TRBJ2-6
TGCAGTGCCGAACGTGGGTCCGGGGCCAACGTCCTGACTTTC
CSAERGSGANVLTF